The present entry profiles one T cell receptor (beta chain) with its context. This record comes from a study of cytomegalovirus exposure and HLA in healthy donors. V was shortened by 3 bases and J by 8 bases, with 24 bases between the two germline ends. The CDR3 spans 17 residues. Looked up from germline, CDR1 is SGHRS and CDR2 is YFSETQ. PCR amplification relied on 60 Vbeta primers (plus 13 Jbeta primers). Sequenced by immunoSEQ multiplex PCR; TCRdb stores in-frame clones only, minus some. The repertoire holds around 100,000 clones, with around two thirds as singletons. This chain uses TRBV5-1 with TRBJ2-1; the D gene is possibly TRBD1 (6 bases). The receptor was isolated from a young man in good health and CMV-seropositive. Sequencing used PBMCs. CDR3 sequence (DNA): TGCGCCAGCAGCTCCCGGCCCGGGACAAGAGATCTCGATGAGCAGTTCTTC. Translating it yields CASSSRPGTRDLDEQFF.